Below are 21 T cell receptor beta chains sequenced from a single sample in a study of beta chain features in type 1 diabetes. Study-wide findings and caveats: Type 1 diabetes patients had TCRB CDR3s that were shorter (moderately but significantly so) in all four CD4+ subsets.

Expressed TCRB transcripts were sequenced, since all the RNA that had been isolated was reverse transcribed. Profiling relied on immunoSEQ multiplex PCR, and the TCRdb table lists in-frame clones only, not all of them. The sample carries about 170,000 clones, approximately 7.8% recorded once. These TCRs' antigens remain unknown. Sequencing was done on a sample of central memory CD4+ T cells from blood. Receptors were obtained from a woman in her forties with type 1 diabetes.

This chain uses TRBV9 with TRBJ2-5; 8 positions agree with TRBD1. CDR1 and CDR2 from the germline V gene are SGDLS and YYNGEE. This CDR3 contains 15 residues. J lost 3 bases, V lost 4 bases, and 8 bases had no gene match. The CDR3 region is CASSPRTGIEETQYF. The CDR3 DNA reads TGTGCCAGCAGCCCCCGGACAGGGATAGAAGAGACCCAGTACTTC.

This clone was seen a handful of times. CDR3 DNA: TGTGCCTGGAGTCCTAGCGGGGTCTATCAGCCCCAGCATTTT. Protein sequence: CAWSPSGVYQPQHF. The V gene is TRBV30, the J gene TRBJ1-5; no reliable D call. This CDR3 comprises 14 residues. V lost 2 bases and J 5 bases, leaving 13 bases between the germline ends. Germline CDR1 reads GTSNPN; CDR2 reads SVGIG (reference sequence).

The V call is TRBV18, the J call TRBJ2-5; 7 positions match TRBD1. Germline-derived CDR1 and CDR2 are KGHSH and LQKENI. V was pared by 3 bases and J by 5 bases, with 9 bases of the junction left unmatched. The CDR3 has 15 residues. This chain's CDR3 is CASSPPTGFGETQYF. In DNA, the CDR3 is TGTGCCAGCTCACCGCCGACAGGGTTCGGGGAGACCCAGTACTTC.

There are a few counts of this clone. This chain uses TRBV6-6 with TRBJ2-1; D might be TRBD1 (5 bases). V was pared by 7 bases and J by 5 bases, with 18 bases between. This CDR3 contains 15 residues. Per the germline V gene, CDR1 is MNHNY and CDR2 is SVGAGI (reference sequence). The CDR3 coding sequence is TGTGCCAGCACCAAAAGGGGCGTCGGAGACAATGAGCAGTTCTTC. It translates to CASTKRGVGDNEQFF.

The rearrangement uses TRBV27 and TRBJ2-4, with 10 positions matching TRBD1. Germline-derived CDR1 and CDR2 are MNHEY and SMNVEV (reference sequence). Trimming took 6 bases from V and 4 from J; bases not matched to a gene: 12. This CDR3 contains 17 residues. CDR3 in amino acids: CASSLLRTGGMKNIQYF. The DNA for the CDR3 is TGTGCCAGCAGCTTACTCCGGACAGGGGGGATGAAAAACATTCAGTACTTC.

CDR3 loop: CASSRQGAGVIAAFF. CDR3 sequence (DNA): TGTGCCAGCAGTAGACAGGGGGCGGGGGTTATCGCGGCTTTCTTT. The chain links TRBV28 to TRBJ1-1; 10 bases are a match to TRBD1. This CDR3 is built from 15 residues. Per germline, CDR1 MDHEN and CDR2 SYDVKM. V gave up 5 bases and J gave up 11 bases; unmatched junction bases: 14.

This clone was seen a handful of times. In DNA, the CDR3 is TGTGCCAGCAGCCGGGACACCACCACCGGGGAGCTGTTTTTT. This codes for CASSRDTTTGELFF. The chain joins TRBV6-6 to TRBJ2-2; TRBD1 is a possible D gene (6 bases). This CDR3 is built from 14 residues. CDR1 and CDR2 (germline): MNHNY, SVGAGI (reference sequence). V was shortened by 6 bases and J by 4 bases, with 12 bases between the two germline ends.

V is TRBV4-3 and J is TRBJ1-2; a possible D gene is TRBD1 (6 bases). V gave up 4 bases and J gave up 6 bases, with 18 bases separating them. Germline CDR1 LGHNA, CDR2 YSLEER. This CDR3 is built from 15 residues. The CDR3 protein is CASSRAPGGADGYTF. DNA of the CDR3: TGCGCCAGCAGCCGGGCCCCGGGGGGCGCAGATGGCTACACCTTC.

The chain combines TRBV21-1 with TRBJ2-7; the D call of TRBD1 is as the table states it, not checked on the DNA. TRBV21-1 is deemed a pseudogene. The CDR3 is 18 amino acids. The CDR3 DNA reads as TGTGCCAGCAGCAAACTTGGGACAGGGGGTGCCCAAGTCCACGAGCAGTACTTC. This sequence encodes CASSKLGTGGAQVHEQYF.

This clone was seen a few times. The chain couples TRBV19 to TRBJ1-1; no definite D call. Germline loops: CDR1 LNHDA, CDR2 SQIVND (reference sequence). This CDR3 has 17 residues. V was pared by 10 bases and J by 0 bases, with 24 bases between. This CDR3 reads CATQTGRGFGMNTEAFF. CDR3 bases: TGTGCCACCCAAACGGGGAGAGGGTTCGGGATGAACACTGAAGCTTTCTTT.

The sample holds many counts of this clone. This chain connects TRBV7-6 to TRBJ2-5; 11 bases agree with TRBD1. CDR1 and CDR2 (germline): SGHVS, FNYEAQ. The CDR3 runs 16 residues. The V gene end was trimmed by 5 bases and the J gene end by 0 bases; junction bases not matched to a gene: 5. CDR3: CASSPRTGGYQETQYF. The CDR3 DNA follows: TGTGCCAGCAGCCCCCGGACAGGGGGCTACCAAGAGACCCAGTACTTC.

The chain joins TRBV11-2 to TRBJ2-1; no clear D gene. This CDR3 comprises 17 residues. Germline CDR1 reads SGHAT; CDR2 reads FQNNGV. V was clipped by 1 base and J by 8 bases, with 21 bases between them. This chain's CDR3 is CASSLVVGDLVGDEQFF. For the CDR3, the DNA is TGTGCCAGCAGCTTAGTTGTTGGAGACCTAGTTGGCGATGAGCAGTTCTTC.

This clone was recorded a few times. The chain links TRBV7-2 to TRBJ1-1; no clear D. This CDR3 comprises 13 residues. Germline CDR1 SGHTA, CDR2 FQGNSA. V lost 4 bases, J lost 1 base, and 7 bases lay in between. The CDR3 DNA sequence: TGTGCCAGCAGCTCTAACGGGAACACTGAAGCTTTCTTT. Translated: CASSSNGNTEAFF.

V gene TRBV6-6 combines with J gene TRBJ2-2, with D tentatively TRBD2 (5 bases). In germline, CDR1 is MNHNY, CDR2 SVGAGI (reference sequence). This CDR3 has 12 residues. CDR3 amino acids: CGTTEGTGELFF. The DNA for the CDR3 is TGTGGAACGACCGAGGGAACCGGGGAGCTGTTTTTT.

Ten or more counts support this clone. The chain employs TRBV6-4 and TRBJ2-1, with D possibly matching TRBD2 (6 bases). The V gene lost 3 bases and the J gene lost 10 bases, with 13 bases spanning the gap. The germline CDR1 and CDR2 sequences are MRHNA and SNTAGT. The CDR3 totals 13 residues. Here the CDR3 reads CASSETAGSEQFF. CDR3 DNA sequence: TGTGCCAGCAGTGAAACAGCGGGCTCCGAGCAGTTCTTC.

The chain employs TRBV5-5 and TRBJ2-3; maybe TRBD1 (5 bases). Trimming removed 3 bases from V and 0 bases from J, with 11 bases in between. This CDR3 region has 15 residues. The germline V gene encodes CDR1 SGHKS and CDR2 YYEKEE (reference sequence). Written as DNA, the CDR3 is TGTGCCAGCAGCTCCGCCGGACATAGCACAGATACGCAGTATTTT. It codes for CASSSAGHSTDTQYF.

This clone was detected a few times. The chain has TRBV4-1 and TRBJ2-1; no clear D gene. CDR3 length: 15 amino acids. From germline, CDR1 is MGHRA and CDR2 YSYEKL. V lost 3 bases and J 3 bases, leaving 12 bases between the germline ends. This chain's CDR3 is CASSQEAGYYNEQFF. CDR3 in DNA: TGCGCCAGCAGCCAGGAAGCAGGCTACTACAATGAGCAGTTCTTC.

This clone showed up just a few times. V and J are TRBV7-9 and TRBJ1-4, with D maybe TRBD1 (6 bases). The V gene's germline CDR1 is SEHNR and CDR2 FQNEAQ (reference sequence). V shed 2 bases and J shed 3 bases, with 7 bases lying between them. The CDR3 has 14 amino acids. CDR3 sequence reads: CASSLTGSNEKLFF. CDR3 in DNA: TGTGCCAGCAGCTTAACAGGGTCTAATGAAAAACTGTTTTTT.

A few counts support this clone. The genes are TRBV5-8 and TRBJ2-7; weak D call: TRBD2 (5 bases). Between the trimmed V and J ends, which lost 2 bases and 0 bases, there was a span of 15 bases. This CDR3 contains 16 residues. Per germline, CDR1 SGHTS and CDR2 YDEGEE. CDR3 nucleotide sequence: TGTGCCAGCAGCTTATTCTCCGGGGTGAGCTCCTACGAGCAGTACTTC. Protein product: CASSLFSGVSSYEQYF. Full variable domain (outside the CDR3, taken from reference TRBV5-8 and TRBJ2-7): EAGVTQSPTHLIKTRGQQATLRCSPISGHTSVYWYQQALGLGLQFLLWYDEGEERNRGNFPPRFSGRQFPNYSSELNVNALELEDSALYLCASSLFSGVSSYEQYFGPGTRLTVT.

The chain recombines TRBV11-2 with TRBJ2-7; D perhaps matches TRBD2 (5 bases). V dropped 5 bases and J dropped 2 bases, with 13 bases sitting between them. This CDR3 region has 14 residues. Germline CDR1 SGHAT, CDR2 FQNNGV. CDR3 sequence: CASSRPGSTYEQYF. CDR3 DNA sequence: TGTGCCAGCAGCCGCCCGGGATCGACCTACGAGCAGTACTTC.

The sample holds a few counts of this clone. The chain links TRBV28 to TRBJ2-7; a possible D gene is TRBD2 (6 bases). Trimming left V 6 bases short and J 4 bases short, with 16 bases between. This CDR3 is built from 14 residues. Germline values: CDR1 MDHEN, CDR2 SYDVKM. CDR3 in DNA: TGTGCCAGCAGCCGGGGAGGAAGTGCGTACGAGCAGTACTTC. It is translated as CASSRGGSAYEQYF.